This passage covers 15 T cell receptor beta chains from one sample sequenced in a study of CD8 T cells in ankylosing spondylitis. TCRdb ran MiXCR on the 5' RACE reads and lists one entry per CDR3 protein. This sample has around 300,000 distinct CDR3 sequences, with around 21% found just once. What was sequenced was blood, either unsorted or a sorted T cell fraction (not recorded which). The receptors shown here come from a female donor with ankylosing spondylitis or in good health (not recorded which).

The genes are TRBV10-3 and TRBJ2-7; D is unclear. Trimming removed 6 bases at V and 3 bases at J, with 6 bases between. Germline V lookup: CDR1 ENHRY, CDR2 SYGVKD. This CDR3 has 11 amino acids. The CDR3 here is CAISPNYEQYF. In nucleotides, the CDR3 is TGTGCCATCAGCCCAAACTACGAGCAGTACTTC.

In its sample, this clonotype was seen a few times. The CDR3 sequence is CASSDSRRGNEQFF. The CDR3 region has the DNA TGTGCCAGCAGTGACTCGAGAAGAGGGAATGAGCAGTTCTTC. The V gene is TRBV6-4, the J gene TRBJ2-1, with D possibly TRBD2 on 5 matching bases. The CDR3 runs to 14 residues. V lost 0 bases and J lost 7, with 10 bases in between. Germline lookup yields CDR1 MRHNA and CDR2 SNTAGT.

The chain recombines TRBV6-1 with TRBJ2-1; 8 nucleotides agree with TRBD2. V dropped 6 bases and J dropped 0; count of bases not matched to a gene: 10. There are 17 residues in the CDR3. The germline V gene has CDR1 MNHNS and CDR2 SASEGT. The CDR3 DNA is TGTGCCAGCAGCTCCATACTAGCGGCCAGCTCCTACAATGAGCAGTTCTTC. Translation: CASSSILAASSYNEQFF.

This sequence joins TRBV12-3 or TRBV12-4 and TRBJ2-5; 13 bases fit TRBD2. After removal of 5 bases from V and 2 bases from J, the junction contained 5 bases not matched to a gene. This CDR3 is 16 amino acids long. CDR3 protein: CASSTSGRALQETQYF. CDR3 DNA: TGTGCCAGCAGTACTAGCGGGAGGGCCCTGCAAGAGACCCAGTACTTC.

The V and J genes are TRBV2 and TRBJ1-5; D is uncertain. The CDR3 has 13 residues. V lost 5 bases and J 3 bases, leaving 8 bases between the germline ends. Germline V gene sequence: CDR1 SNHLY, CDR2 FYNNEI. In DNA, the CDR3 is TGTGCCAGCAGTCTCAGACTCAATCAGCCCCAGCATTTT. It is translated as CASSLRLNQPQHF.

This clonotype was seen a handful of times. The chain couples TRBV20-1 to TRBJ2-7; 7 bases fit TRBD1. From germline, CDR1 is DFQATT and CDR2 SNEGSKA (reference sequence). The CDR3 consists of 12 residues. Germline trimming cut 4 bases from V and 2 bases from J; bases unmatched to any gene: 2. Here the CDR3 reads CSAIGTAYEQYF. In DNA form, the CDR3 reads TGCAGTGCTATCGGGACAGCCTACGAGCAGTACTTC.

V is TRBV29-1 and J is TRBJ1-1; D gene unclear. Germline CDR1 SQVTM, CDR2 ANQGSEA. This CDR3 contains 13 residues. V dropped 2 bases and J dropped 0 bases, with 7 bases sitting between them. The CDR3 loop is CSVEPRMNTEAFF. The CDR3, as DNA: TGCAGCGTTGAACCTCGGATGAACACTGAAGCTTTCTTT.

This clonotype occurred a few times. This chain uses TRBV20-1 with TRBJ2-7, with 9 bases that match TRBD1. The CDR3 runs 17 residues. The germline CDR1 and CDR2 sequences are DFQATT and SNEGSKA (reference sequence). V shed 2 bases and J 2 bases; nucleotides not matched to a gene: 13. The CDR3 protein is CSARPQGYRGLTYEQYF. In DNA, the CDR3 is TGCAGTGCTAGACCCCAGGGGTACAGGGGGCTGACCTACGAGCAGTACTTC.

The chain carries TRBV10-2 and TRBJ2-1; TRBD1 or TRBD2 may be the D gene (5 bases each). The length of the CDR3 is 19 residues. Germline assignment: CDR1 WSHSY and CDR2 SAAADI. Trimming cost V 7 bases and J 0 bases, with 25 bases left between them. CDR3 region: CASTEERSWDVSSYNEQFF. Written as DNA, the CDR3 is TGCGCCAGCACCGAAGAGAGGTCCTGGGACGTTAGCTCCTACAATGAGCAGTTCTTC.

The chain combines TRBV6-5 with TRBJ2-1; D is uncertain. V was cut by 5 bases and J by 8 bases, with 7 bases left in between. CDR3 length equals 11 residues. CDR1 MNHEY and CDR2 SVGAGI come from the germline V gene. The CDR3, as DNA: TGTGCCAGCAGTACTATGTATGAGCAGTTCTTC. Translation: CASSTMYEQFF.

This clonotype occurred many times. The chain uses TRBV30 and TRBJ1-5; D not certain. This CDR3 has 16 amino acids. Trimming pared 0 bases from V and 11 bases from J, leaving 23 bases between. Looked up from germline, CDR1 is GTSNPN and CDR2 is SVGIG (reference sequence). The CDR3 nucleotides are TGTGCCTGGAGTGTCAAGTCAGGTCTAAAGCAATTGGCCCAGCATTTT. This encodes CAWSVKSGLKQLAQHF.

V is TRBV7-3 and J is TRBJ2-3, with 7 bases identical to TRBD2. The CDR3 is 12 amino acids. After removal of 5 bases from V and 9 bases from J, the junction contained 5 bases not matched to a gene. Looked up from germline, CDR1 is SGHTA and CDR2 is FQGTGA. CDR3 nucleotides: TGTGCCAGCAGCGAATCCGGGGGGACGCAGTATTTT. Residues: CASSESGGTQYF. The variable domain in full, with the rest retrieved from reference TRBV7-3 and TRBJ2-3, is GAGVSQTPSNKVTEKGKYVELRCDPISGHTALYWYRQSLGQGPEFLIYFQGTGAADDSGLPNDRFFAVRPEGSVSTLKIQRTERGDSAVYLCASSESGGTQYFGPGTRLTVL.

V usage is TRBV6-1 and J usage is TRBJ2-1; D gene ambiguous. Trimming removed 6 bases from V and 5 bases from J, with 17 bases in between. The germline V gene encodes CDR1 MNHNS and CDR2 SASEGT. CDR3 length: 15 amino acids. The CDR3 here is CASSRFTFANNEQFF. The CDR3 DNA follows: TGTGCCAGCAGCCGTTTTACTTTCGCTAACAATGAGCAGTTCTTC.

The CDR3 sequence: CASRGGNTIYF. The CDR3 coding sequence is TGTGCCAGCAGGGGGGGAAACACCATATATTTT. This rearrangement joins TRBV6-5 to TRBJ1-3, with no clear D. From germline, CDR1 is MNHEY and CDR2 SVGAGI. The CDR3 loop spans 11 amino acids. The V and J ends lost 6 bases and 4 bases respectively, with 4 bases between them.

The gene calls are TRBV3-1 and TRBJ2-7; the match to TRBD2 covers 8 bases. Trimming at V came to 7 bases and at J to 5 bases, leaving 10 bases not matched to a gene. This CDR3 has 14 residues. Germline lookup yields CDR1 LGHDT and CDR2 YNNKEL (reference sequence). CDR3 nucleotide sequence: TGTGCCAGCAACGGCGGGAGGAGTGGGAACGAGCAGTACTTC. As protein: CASNGGRSGNEQYF.